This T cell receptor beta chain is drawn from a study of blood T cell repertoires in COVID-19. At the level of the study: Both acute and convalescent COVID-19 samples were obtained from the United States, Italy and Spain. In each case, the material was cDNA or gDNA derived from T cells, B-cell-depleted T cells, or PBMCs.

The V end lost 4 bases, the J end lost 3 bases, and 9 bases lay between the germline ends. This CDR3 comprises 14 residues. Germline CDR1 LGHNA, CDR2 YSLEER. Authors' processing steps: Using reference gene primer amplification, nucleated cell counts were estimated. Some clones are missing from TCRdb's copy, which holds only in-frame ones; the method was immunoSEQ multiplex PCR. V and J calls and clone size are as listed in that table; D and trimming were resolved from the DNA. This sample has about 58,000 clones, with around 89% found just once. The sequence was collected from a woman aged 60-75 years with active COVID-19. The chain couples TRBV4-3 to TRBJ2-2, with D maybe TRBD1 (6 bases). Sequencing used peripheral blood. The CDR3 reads CASSPGTYTGELFF. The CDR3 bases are TGCGCCAGCAGCCCTGGGACATACACCGGGGAGCTGTTTTTT.